This TCR beta chain was recorded in a study of shared clonotypes between healthy human individuals. Looked up from germline, CDR1 is SGDLS and CDR2 is YYNGEE. Trimming took 0 bases from V and 6 from J, leaving 6 bases between them. CDR3 length: 13 amino acids. Assay runs were performed at deep level. The team ran DNA from unsorted PBMCs on ten immunoSEQ deep assay plates for sequencing. The assay was immunoSEQ multiplex PCR, and TCRdb's table has in-frame clones only and misses some. This table holds 450,000 to 500,000 clones, about 78% found once. Sequencing was done on a sample of PBMCs. V gene TRBV9 combines with J gene TRBJ2-2; D is unresolved. The receptor was derived from a woman between 40 and 50 years old in good health. Some clones in this sample may be carry-over from other donors' samples. DNA for the CDR3: TGTGCCAGCAGCGTAGGTGGTGCCGGGGAGCTGTTTTTT. Translated, it gives CASSVGGAGELFF.